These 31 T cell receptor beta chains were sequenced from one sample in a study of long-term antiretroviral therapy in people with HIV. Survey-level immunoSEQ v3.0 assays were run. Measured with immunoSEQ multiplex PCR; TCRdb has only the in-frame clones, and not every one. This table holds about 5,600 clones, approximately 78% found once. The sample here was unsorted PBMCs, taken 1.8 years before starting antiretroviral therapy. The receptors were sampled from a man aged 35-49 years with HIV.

CDR3 region: CASSVAGGTGELFF. CDR3 coding DNA: TGTGCCAGCAGCGTAGCGGGGGGGACCGGGGAGCTGTTTTTT. The V and J genes are TRBV9 and TRBJ2-2; 8 bases are a match to TRBD2. Looked up from germline, CDR1 is SGDLS and CDR2 is YYNGEE. The CDR3 has 14 residues. J lost 5 bases, V lost 0 bases, and 0 bases had no gene match.

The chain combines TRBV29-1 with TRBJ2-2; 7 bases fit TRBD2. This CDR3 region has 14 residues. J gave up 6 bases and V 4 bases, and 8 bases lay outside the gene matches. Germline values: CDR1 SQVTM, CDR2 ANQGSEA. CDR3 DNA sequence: TGCAGCGTTGTAGAAGCGGGATCCTCCGGGGAGCTGTTTTTT. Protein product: CSVVEAGSSGELFF.

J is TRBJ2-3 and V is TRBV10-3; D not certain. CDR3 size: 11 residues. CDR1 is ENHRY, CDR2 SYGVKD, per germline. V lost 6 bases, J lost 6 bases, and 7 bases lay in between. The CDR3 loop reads CAIRAADTQYF. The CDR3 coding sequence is TGTGCCATCAGGGCGGCCGATACGCAGTATTTT.

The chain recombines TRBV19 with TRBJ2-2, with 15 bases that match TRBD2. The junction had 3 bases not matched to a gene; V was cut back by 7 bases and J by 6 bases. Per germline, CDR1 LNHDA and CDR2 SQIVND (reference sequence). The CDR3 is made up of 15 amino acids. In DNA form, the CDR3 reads TGTGCCAGTACGGGACTAGCGGGAGGAGCCGGGGAGCTGTTTTTT. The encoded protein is CASTGLAGGAGELFF.

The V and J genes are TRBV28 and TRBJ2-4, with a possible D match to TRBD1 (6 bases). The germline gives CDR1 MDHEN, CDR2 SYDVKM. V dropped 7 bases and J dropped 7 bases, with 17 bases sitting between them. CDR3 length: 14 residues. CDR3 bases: TGTGCCAGCAAAGGGGACAAGGGTCTGAACATTCAGTACTTC. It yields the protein CASKGDKGLNIQYF.

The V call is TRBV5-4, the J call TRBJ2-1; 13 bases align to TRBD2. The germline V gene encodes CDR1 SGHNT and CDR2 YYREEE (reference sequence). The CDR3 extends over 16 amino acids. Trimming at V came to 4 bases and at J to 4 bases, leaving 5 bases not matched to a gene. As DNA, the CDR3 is TGTGCCAGCAGCGAAAGACTAGCGGGAGGATACAATGAGCAGTTCTTC. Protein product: CASSERLAGGYNEQFF.

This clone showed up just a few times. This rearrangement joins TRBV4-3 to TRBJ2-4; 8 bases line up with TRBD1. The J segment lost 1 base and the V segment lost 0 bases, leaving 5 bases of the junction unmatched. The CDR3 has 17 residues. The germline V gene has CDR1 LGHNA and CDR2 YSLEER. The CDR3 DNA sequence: TGCGCCAGCAGCCAAGACAGGGGGCAGTGGGCCAAAAACATTCAGTACTTC. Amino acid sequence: CASSQDRGQWAKNIQYF.

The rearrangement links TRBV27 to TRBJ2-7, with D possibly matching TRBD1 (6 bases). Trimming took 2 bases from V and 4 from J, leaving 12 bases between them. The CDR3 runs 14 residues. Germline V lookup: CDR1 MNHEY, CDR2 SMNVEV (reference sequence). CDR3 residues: CASSLAAGDYEQYF. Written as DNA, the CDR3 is TGTGCCAGCAGTTTAGCGGCAGGGGATTACGAGCAGTACTTC.

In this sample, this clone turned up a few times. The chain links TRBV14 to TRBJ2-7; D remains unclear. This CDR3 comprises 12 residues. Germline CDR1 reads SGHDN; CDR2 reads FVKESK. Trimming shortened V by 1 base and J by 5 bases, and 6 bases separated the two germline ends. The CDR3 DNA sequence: TGTGCCAGCAGCCAAGGGACCCACGAGCAGTACTTC. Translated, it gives CASSQGTHEQYF.

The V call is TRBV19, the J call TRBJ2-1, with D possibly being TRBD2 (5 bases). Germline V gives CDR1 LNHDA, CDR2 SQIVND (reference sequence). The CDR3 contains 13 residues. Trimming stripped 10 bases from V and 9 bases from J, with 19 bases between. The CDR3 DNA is TGTGCCACCCAGGCGGGTCCCAACAGTGAGCAGTTCTTC. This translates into CATQAGPNSEQFF.

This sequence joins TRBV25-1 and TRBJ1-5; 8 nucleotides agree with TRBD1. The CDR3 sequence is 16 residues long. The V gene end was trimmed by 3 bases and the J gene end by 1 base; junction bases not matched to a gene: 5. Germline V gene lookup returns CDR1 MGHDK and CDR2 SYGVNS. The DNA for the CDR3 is TGTGCCAGCAGTGATCAGGGGGCGAAGAGCAATCAGCCCCAGCATTTT. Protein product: CASSDQGAKSNQPQHF.

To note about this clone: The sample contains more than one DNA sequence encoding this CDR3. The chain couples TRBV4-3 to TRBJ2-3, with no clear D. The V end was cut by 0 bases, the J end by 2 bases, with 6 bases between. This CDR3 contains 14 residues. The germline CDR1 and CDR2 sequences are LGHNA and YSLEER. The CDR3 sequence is CASSQDRSTDTQYF. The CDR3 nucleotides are TGCGCCAGCAGCCAAGACCGGTCCACAGATACGCAGTATTTT.

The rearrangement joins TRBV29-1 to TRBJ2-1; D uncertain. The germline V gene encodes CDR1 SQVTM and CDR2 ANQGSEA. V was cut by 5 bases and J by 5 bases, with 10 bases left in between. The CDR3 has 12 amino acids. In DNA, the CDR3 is TGCAGCGTTAGACCCGGCGACAATGAGCAGTTCTTC. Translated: CSVRPGDNEQFF.

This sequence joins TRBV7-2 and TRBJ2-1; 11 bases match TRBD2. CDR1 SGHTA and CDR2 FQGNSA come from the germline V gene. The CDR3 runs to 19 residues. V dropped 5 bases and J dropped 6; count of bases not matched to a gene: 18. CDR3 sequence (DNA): TGTGCCAGCAGCCGCATGCGCACTAGCGGGAGAAGCTTTATCAATGAGCAGTTCTTC. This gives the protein CASSRMRTSGRSFINEQFF.

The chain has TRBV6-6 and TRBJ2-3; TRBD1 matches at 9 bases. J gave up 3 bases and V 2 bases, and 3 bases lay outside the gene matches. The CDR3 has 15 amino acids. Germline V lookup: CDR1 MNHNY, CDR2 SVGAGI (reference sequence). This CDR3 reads CASSYGDRATDTQYF. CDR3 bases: TGTGCCAGCAGTTACGGGGACAGGGCTACAGATACGCAGTATTTT.

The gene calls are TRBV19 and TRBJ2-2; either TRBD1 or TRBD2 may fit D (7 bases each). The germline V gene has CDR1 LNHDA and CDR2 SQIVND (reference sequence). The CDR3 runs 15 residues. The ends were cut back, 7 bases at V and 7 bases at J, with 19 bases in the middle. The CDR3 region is CASNDGQGGIGELFF. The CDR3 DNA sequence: TGTGCCAGTAACGACGGGCAGGGGGGGATCGGGGAGCTGTTTTTT.

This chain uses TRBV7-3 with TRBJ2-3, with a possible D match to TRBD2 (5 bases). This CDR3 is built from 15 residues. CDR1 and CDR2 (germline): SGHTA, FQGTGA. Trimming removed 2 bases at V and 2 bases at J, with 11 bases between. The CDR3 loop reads CASSLAGSSTDTQYF. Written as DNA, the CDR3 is TGTGCCAGCAGCTTAGCGGGCAGCTCCACAGATACGCAGTATTTT.

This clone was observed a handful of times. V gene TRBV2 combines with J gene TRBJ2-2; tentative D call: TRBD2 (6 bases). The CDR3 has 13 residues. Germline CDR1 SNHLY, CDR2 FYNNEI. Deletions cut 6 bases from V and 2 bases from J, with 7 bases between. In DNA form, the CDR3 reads TGTGCCAGCAGGGGGGGAAACACCGGGGAGCTGTTTTTT. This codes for CASRGGNTGELFF.

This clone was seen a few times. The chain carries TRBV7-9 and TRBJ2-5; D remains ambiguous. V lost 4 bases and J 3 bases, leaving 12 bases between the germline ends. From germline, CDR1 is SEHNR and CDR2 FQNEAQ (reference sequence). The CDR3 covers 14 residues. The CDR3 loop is CASSWQVGEETQYF. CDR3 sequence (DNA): TGTGCCAGCAGCTGGCAGGTTGGAGAAGAGACCCAGTACTTC.

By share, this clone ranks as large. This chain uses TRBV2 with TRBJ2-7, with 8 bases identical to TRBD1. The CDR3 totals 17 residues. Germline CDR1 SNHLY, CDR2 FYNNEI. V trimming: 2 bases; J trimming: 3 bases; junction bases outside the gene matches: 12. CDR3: CASSEFSDRVTFYEQYF. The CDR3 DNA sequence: TGTGCCAGCAGTGAATTTTCGGACAGGGTAACTTTCTACGAGCAGTACTTC.

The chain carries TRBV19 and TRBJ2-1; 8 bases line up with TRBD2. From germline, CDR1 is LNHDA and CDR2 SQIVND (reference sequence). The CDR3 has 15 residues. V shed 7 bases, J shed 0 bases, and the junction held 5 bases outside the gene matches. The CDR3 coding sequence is TGTGCCAGTATGCGGAGCGGGAGCTCCTACAATGAGCAGTTCTTC. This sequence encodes CASMRSGSSYNEQFF.

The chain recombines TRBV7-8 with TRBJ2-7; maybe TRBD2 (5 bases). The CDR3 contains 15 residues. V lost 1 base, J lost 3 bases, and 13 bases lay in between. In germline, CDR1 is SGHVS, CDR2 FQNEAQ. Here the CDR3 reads CASSLGPGEYYEQYF. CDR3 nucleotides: TGTGCCAGCAGCTTAGGTCCCGGGGAGTACTACGAGCAGTACTTC.

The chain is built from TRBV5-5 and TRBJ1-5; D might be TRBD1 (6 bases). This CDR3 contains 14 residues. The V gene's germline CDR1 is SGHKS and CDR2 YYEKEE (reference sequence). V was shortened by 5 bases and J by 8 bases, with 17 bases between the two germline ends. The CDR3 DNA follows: TGTGCCAGCAGTGCGGGGGGGGCCCATGAGCCCCAGCATTTT. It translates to CASSAGGAHEPQHF.

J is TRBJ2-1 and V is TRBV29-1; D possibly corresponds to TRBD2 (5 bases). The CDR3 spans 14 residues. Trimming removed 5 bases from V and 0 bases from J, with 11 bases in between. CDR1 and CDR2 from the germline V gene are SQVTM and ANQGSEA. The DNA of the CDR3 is TGCAGCGTTAGAGGCGGGTCCTCCTACAATGAGCAGTTCTTC. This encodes CSVRGGSSYNEQFF.

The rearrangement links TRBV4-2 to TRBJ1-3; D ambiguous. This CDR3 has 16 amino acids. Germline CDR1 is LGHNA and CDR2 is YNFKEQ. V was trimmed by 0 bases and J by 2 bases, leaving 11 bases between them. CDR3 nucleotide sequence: TGTGCCAGCAGCCAAGATAGATCATACACTGGAAACACCATATATTTT. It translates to CASSQDRSYTGNTIYF.

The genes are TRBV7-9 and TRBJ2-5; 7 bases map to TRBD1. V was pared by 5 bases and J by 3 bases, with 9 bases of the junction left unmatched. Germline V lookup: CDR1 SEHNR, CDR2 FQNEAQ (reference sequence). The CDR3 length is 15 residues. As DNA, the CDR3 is TGTGCCAGCAGCCACCCAGGGGGATGGAAAGAGACCCAGTACTTC. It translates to CASSHPGGWKETQYF.

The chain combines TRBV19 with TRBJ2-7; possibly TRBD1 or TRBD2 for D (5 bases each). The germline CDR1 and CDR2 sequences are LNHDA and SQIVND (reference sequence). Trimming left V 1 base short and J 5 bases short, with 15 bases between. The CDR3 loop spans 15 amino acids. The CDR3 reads CASSIGDGSIDEQYF. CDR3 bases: TGTGCCAGTAGTATAGGGGACGGATCAATCGACGAGCAGTACTTC.

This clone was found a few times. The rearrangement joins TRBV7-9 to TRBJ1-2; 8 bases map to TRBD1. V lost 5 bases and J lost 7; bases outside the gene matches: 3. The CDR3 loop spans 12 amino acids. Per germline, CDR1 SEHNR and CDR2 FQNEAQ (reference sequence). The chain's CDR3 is CASSGQGFGYTF. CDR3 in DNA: TGTGCCAGCAGCGGACAGGGTTTTGGCTACACCTTC. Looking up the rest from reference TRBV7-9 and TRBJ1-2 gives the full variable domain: DTGVSQNPRHKITKRGQNVTFRCDPISEHNRLYWYRQTLGQGPEFLTYFQNEAQLEKSRLLSDRFSAERPKGSFSTLEIQRTEQGDSAMYLCASSGQGFGYTFGSGTRLTVV.

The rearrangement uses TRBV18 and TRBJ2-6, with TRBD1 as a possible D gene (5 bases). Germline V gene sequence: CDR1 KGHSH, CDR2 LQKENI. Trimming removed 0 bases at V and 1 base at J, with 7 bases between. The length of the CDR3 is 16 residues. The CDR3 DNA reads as TGTGCCAGCTCACCACCGGGGCAGTCTGGGGCCAACGTCCTGACTTTC. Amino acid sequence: CASSPPGQSGANVLTF.

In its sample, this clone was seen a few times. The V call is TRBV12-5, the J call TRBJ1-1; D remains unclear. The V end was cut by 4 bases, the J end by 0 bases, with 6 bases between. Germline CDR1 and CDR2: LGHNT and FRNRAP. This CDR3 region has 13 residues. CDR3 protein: CASGSGLNTEAFF. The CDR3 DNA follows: TGTGCTAGTGGTTCGGGATTGAACACTGAAGCTTTCTTT.

In nucleotides, the CDR3 is TGTGCCAGCAGTTTAGCTAGGTCTTACTTATATGAGCAGTTCTTC. It specifies CASSLARSYLYEQFF. The chain couples TRBV28 to TRBJ2-1; D is unclear. The CDR3 length is 15 residues. V lost 2 bases and J 8 bases, leaving 16 bases between the germline ends. CDR1 is MDHEN, CDR2 SYDVKM, per germline.